This TCR beta chain was identified in a study of blood T cells in healthy people across ages. Each donor gave approximately 9.7 milliliters of peripheral blood. General study results and limits: The fall in TCR beta diversity per million T cells was roughly linear with age.

Trimming took 0 bases from V and 4 from J, leaving 16 bases between them. From germline, CDR1 is LGHNA and CDR2 YSLEER. CDR3 length: 17 residues. To note about this clonotype: The antigen is undetermined.

The use of a sample-barcoded 5' primer and a J-beta primer mix characterized a second PCR of roughly 6 to 11 cycles. TCRdb called the 5' RACE reads again in MiXCR, with one record for every CDR3 protein. This table has some 1.5 million distinct CDR3 sequences, around 40% appearing once. This receptor was obtained from a woman younger than 35 in good health. This chain joins TRBV4-3 and TRBJ2-1; the D gene is possibly TRBD2 (6 bases). Sequenced material: blood. This CDR3 reads CASSQELASSVYNEQFF. CDR3 in DNA: TGCGCCAGCAGCCAAGAACTTGCGTCTAGCGTATACAATGAGCAGTTCTTC.